This passage covers 11 T cell receptor beta chains from one sample sequenced in a study of blood T cells in healthy people across ages. Alongside a J-beta primer mix, a sample-barcoded 5' primer served in a second PCR lasting roughly 6 to 11 cycles. TCRdb re-derived calls from the 5' RACE reads in MiXCR, one entry per CDR3 protein. Of over 1,500,000 distinct CDR3 sequences in the sample, around 42% were seen once. Material: blood. These receptors were obtained from a human donor in good health.

The chain couples TRBV20-1 to TRBJ1-6; 7 bases line up with TRBD1. Germline loops: CDR1 DFQATT, CDR2 SNEGSKA (reference sequence). V was clipped by 3 bases and J by 0 bases; unmatched bases: 8. CDR3 length: 17 residues. CDR3 amino acids: CSASTGQRSSYNSPLHF. CDR3 DNA: TGCAGTGCTAGCACGGGACAGCGCTCCTCCTATAATTCACCCCTCCACTTT.

Note on this clonotype: One end of the junction does not line up with germline, which may come from a read error. This rearrangement joins TRBV6-5 to TRBJ2-1; D is uncertain. In germline, CDR1 is MNHEY, CDR2 SVGAGI. The length of the CDR3 is 16 residues. The CDR3 nucleotides read TGTGCCAGCAACAGCCCTTCACGCCGTCCCTACAATGGGCAGTTCTTC. It is translated as CASNSPSRRPYNGQFF.

This clonotype appeared once. Germline is not matched at one junction end, which may reflect a read error. V is TRBV20-1 and J is TRBJ2-1; 8 bases are shared with TRBD1. The J call is doubtful: the DNA matches TRBJ2-7 better. The CDR3 runs 13 residues. The germline V gene has CDR1 DFQATT and CDR2 SNEGSKA (reference sequence). The CDR3 protein is CSATQGASYKQYF. The CDR3 region has the DNA TGCAGTGCGACCCAGGGGGCTTCCTACAAGCAGTACTTC.

The chain uses TRBV6-5 and TRBJ1-2; possible D gene TRBD1, 6 bases. CDR3 size: 13 residues. CDR1 is MNHEY, CDR2 SVGAGI, per germline. The V end lost 5 bases, the J end lost 6 bases, and 13 bases lay between the germline ends. The CDR3 DNA sequence: TGTGCCAGCAGTCCAATACAGGGTGATGGCTACACCTTC. It yields the protein CASSPIQGDGYTF.

V is TRBV6-6 and J is TRBJ2-3, with D tentatively TRBD2 (6 bases). The V and J ends lost 5 bases and 3 bases respectively, with 15 bases between them. Looked up from germline, CDR1 is MNHNY and CDR2 is SVGAGI (reference sequence). This CDR3 has 15 residues. CDR3 loop: CASSISGLSTDTQYF. CDR3 in DNA: TGTGCCAGCAGTATAAGCGGGTTGTCGACAGATACGCAGTATTTT.

This chain uses TRBV2 with TRBJ1-6; D perhaps matches TRBD1 (6 bases). Trimming shortened V by 4 bases and J by 7 bases, and 14 bases separated the two germline ends. Germline loops: CDR1 SNHLY, CDR2 FYNNEI. CDR3 length: 15 residues. As DNA, the CDR3 is TGTGCCAGCAGTGGAGCAGGGGTAGGCAATTCACCCCTCCACTTT. This sequence encodes CASSGAGVGNSPLHF.

The chain combines TRBV6-1 with TRBJ2-5, with TRBD2 matching over 11 bases. In germline, CDR1 is MNHNS, CDR2 SASEGT. The junction had 27 bases not matched to a gene; V was cut back by 7 bases and J by 11 bases. The CDR3 is 19 residues long. CDR3 loop: CASKEGVTPLAGGYNEQYF. The DNA for the CDR3 is TGTGCCAGCAAAGAAGGGGTTACCCCTCTAGCGGGGGGTTACAATGAGCAGTACTTC.

This rearrangement joins TRBV20-1 to TRBJ2-1, with D maybe TRBD1 (6 bases). The CDR3 sequence is 14 residues long. Germline CDR1 reads DFQATT; CDR2 reads SNEGSKA (reference sequence). Trimming shortened V by 5 bases and J by 6 bases, and 17 bases separated the two germline ends. This chain's CDR3 is CSALGGDIFNEQFF. CDR3 sequence (DNA): TGCAGTGCTTTAGGTGGGGACATATTCAATGAGCAGTTCTTC.

This clonotype was picked up a small number of times. This chain joins TRBV20-1 and TRBJ2-7, with TRBD2 matching 7 bases. Germline loops: CDR1 DFQATT, CDR2 SNEGSKA (reference sequence). This CDR3 contains 14 residues. V shed 3 bases and J 2 bases; nucleotides not matched to a gene: 7. In DNA, the CDR3 is TGCAGTGCTAGTATTGGGGGGGTCCCCTACGAGCAGTACTTC. It encodes CSASIGGVPYEQYF.

This clonotype was counted many times. The chain is built from TRBV5-5 and TRBJ2-1; 10 bases are a match to TRBD1. V shed 4 bases, J shed 5 bases, and the junction held 6 bases outside the gene matches. This CDR3 comprises 15 residues. Germline loops: CDR1 SGHKS, CDR2 YYEKEE (reference sequence). CDR3 sequence (DNA): TGTGCCAGCAGCCTGACAGGGGGCGCCGACAATGAGCAGTTCTTC. Residues: CASSLTGGADNEQFF.

The chain is built from TRBV9 and TRBJ2-7; D call uncertain. The CDR3 covers 14 residues. Trimming shortened V by 0 bases and J by 4 bases, and 11 bases separated the two germline ends. The germline gives CDR1 SGDLS, CDR2 YYNGEE. The CDR3 coding sequence is TGTGCCAGCAGCGTAGCTGCGGATGGTTACGAGCAGTACTTC. This sequence encodes CASSVAADGYEQYF.